Only a few counts were recorded for the clone carrying this T cell receptor beta chain. Its antigen is still unknown. CDR1 is LGHDT and CDR2 is YNNKEL in the germline V gene (reference sequence). V dropped 1 base and J dropped 9 bases, with 11 bases sitting between them. The CDR3 covers 13 residues. The sample is drawn from a study of T cell responses to AZD1222 COVID-19 vaccine. Study-level information: Second-dose timings of about 4 or about 12 weeks were pooled.

Clones were read by immunoSEQ multiplex PCR, and TCRdb kept only the in-frame ones, dropping some. The data contain just over 70,000 clones, around 85% of them seen just once; the ten biggest clones take up roughly 21%. The study, taken as a whole, reports: Researchers took repertoire samples only after the peak T cell response had come.

This chain uses TRBV3-1 (or the pseudogene TRBV3-2) with TRBJ2-3; perhaps TRBD2 as D (5 bases). The sequence came from an adult in good health. The source material was peripheral blood, sampled on day 0 of AZD1222 vaccination. CDR3 nucleotide sequence: TGTGCCAGCAGCCAAGTGAGCGGCTGGACGCAGTATTTT. As protein: CASSQVSGWTQYF.